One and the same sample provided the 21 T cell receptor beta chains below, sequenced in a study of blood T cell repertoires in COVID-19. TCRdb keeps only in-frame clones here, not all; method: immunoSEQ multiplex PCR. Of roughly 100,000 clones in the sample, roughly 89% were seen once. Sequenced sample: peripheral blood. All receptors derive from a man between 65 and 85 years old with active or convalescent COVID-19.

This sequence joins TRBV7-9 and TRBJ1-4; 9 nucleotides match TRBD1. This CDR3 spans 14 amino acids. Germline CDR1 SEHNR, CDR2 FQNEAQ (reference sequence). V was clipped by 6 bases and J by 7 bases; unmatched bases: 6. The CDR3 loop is CASSFNRGPEKLFF. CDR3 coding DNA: TGTGCCAGCAGTTTTAACAGGGGGCCTGAAAAACTGTTTTTT.

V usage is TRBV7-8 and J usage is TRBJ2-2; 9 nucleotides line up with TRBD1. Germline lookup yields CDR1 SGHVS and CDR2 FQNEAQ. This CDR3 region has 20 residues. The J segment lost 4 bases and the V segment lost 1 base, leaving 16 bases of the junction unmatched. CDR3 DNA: TGTGCCAGCAGCTTAGTGCGGGACAGGGTTTTGGCCTCCGGCACCGGGGAGCTGTTTTTT. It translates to CASSLVRDRVLASGTGELFF.

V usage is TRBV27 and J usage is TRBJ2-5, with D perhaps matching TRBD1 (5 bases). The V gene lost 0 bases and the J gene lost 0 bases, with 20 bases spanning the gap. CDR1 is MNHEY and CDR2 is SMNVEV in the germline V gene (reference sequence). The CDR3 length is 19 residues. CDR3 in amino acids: CASSLSGGSHRPHQETQYF. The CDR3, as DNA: TGTGCCAGCAGTTTATCGGGCGGATCCCACAGGCCCCACCAAGAGACCCAGTACTTC.

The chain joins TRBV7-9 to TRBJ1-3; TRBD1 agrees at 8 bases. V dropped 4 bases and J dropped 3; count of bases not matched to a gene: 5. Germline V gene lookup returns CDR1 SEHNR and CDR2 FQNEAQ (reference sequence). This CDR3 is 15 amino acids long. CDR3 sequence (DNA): TGTGCCAGCAGCTCCACGACAGGGGATGGAAACACCATATATTTT. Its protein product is CASSSTTGDGNTIYF.

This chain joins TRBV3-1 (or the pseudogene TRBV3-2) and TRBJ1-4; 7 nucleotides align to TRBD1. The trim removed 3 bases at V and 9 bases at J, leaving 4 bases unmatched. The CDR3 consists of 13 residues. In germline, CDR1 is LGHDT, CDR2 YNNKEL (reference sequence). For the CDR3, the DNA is TGTGCCAGCAGCCAGGCAGGGGGGCAAAAACTGTTTTTT. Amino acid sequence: CASSQAGGQKLFF.

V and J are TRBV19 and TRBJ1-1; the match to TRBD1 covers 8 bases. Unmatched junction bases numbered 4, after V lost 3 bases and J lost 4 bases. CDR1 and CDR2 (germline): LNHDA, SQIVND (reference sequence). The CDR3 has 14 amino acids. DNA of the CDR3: TGTGCCAGTAGTATGGGGCAGGGGGCCACTGAAGCTTTCTTT. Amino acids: CASSMGQGATEAFF.

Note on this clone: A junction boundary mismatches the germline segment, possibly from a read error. Written as DNA, the CDR3 is TGTGCCAACAGTTTGTGGCAGGGGGCCTACGAGCAGTACTTC. As protein: CANSLWQGAYEQYF. The V gene is TRBV28, the J gene TRBJ2-7, with 7 bases lining up with TRBD1. The germline CDR1 and CDR2 sequences are MDHEN and SYDVKM. The CDR3 runs 14 residues.

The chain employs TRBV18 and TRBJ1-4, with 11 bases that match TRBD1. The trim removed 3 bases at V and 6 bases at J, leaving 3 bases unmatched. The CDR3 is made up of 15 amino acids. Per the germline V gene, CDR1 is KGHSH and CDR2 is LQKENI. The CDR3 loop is CASSPRTGGDEKLFF. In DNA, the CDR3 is TGTGCCAGCTCACCTCGGACAGGGGGCGATGAAAAACTGTTTTTT.

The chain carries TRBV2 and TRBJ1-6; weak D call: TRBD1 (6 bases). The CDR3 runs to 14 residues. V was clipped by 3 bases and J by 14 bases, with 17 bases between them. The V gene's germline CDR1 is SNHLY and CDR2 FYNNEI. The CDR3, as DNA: TGTGCCAGCAGTGACTCCCGGGGGGAGGGGGCCCTCCACTTT. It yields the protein CASSDSRGEGALHF. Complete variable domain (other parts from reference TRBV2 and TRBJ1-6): EPEVTQTPSHQVTQMGQEVILRCVPISNHLYFYWYRQILGQKVEFLVSFYNNEISEKSEIFDDQFSVERPDGSNFTLKIRSTKLEDSAMYFCASSDSRGEGALHFGNGTRLTVT.

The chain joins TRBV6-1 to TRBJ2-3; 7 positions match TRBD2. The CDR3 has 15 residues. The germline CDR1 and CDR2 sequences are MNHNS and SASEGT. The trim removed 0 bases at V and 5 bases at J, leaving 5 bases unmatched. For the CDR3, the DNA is TGTGCCAGCAGTGAAGCAGGGAGGGCCGGAGATACGCAGTATTTT. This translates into CASSEAGRAGDTQYF.

The CDR3 is CASSRAGARATGELFF. The CDR3 DNA follows: TGTGCCAGCAGTCGAGCGGGGGCGAGGGCGACCGGGGAGCTGTTTTTT. This chain links TRBV7-3 with TRBJ2-2; 8 nucleotides line up with TRBD2. The length of the CDR3 is 16 residues. Trimming cost V 6 bases and J 5 bases; bases outside gene matches: 11. Germline assignment: CDR1 SGHTA and CDR2 FQGTGA.

CDR3 sequence: CASALTSGGPGQYF. DNA for the CDR3: TGTGCCAGCGCTTTGACTAGCGGGGGCCCTGGGCAGTACTTC. The chain couples TRBV2 to TRBJ2-5; 12 bases match TRBD2. The CDR3 runs to 14 residues. Germline loops: CDR1 SNHLY, CDR2 FYNNEI. Losses at the gene ends were 8 bases for V and 11 bases for J; bases not matched to a gene: 12.

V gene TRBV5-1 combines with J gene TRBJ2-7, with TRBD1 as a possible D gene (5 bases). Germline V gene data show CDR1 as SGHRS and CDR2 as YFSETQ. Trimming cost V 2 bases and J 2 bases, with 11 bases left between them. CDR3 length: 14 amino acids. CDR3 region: CASSFQGPPYEQYF. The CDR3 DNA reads TGCGCCAGCAGCTTTCAGGGTCCGCCCTACGAGCAGTACTTC.

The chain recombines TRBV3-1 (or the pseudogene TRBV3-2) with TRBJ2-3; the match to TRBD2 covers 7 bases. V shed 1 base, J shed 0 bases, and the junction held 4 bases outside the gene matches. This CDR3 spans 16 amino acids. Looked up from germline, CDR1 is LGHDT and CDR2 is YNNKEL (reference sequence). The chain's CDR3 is CASSQGLGGSTDTQYF. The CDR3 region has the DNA TGTGCCAGCAGCCAAGGTCTGGGGGGGAGCACAGATACGCAGTATTTT.

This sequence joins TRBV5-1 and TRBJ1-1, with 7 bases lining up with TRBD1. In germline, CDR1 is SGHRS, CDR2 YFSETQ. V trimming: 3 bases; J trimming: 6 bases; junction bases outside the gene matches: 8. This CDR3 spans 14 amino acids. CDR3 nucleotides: TGCGCCAGCAGCTCGCTAGGGGGCTCCCCTGAAGCTTTCTTT. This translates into CASSSLGGSPEAFF. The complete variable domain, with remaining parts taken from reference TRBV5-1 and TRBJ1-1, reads KAGVTQTPRYLIKTRGQQVTLSCSPISGHRSVSWYQQTPGQGLQFLFEYFSETQRNKGNFPGRFSGRQFSNSRSEMNVSTLELGDSALYLCASSSLGGSPEAFFGQGTRLTVV.

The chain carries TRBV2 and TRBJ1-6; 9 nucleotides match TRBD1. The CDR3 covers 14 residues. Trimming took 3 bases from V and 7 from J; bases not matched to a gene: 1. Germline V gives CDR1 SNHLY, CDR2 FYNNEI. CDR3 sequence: CASSEGTGNSPLHF. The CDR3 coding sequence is TGTGCCAGCAGTGAGGGGACAGGGAATTCACCCCTCCACTTT.

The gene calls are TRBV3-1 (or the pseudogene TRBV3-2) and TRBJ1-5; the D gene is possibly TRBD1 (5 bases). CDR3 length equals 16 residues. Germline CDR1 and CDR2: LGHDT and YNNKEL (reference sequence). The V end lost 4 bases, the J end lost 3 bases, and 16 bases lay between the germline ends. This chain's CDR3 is CASSPSGTEINQPQHF. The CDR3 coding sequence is TGTGCCAGCAGCCCCTCCGGGACTGAGATCAATCAGCCCCAGCATTTT.

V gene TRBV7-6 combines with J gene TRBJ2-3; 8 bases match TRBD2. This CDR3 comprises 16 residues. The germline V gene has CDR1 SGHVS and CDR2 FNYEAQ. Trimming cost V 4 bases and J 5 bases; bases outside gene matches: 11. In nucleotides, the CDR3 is TGTGCCAGCAGCTCCCCCCCCGCCGGGACTAGAGATACGCAGTATTTT. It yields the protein CASSSPPAGTRDTQYF.

The CDR3 coding sequence is TGTGCCTGGAGTGTAGGGCAGGGGAACACTGAAGCTTTCTTT. Its protein product is CAWSVGQGNTEAFF. J is TRBJ1-1 and V is TRBV30; maybe TRBD1 (5 bases). In germline, CDR1 is GTSNPN, CDR2 SVGIG (reference sequence). The CDR3 runs 14 residues. With 0 bases removed from V and 1 base from J, the gap between germline ends came to 9 bases.

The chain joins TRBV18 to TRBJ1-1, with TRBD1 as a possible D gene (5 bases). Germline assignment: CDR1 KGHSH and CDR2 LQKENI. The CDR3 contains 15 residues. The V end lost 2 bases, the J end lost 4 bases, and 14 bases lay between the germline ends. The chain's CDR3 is CASSPSPGGGTEAFF. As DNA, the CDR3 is TGTGCCAGCTCACCATCCCCGGGGGGTGGCACTGAAGCTTTCTTT.

The CDR3 DNA reads as TGTGCCAGCAGCCCGCAGACAGGCCGGAACACTGAAGCTTTCTTT. This translates into CASSPQTGRNTEAFF. The chain combines TRBV5-8 with TRBJ1-1; perhaps TRBD1 as D (6 bases). The CDR3 is 15 amino acids. V lost 4 bases and J lost 1, with 14 bases in between. Germline V gene sequence: CDR1 SGHTS, CDR2 YDEGEE.